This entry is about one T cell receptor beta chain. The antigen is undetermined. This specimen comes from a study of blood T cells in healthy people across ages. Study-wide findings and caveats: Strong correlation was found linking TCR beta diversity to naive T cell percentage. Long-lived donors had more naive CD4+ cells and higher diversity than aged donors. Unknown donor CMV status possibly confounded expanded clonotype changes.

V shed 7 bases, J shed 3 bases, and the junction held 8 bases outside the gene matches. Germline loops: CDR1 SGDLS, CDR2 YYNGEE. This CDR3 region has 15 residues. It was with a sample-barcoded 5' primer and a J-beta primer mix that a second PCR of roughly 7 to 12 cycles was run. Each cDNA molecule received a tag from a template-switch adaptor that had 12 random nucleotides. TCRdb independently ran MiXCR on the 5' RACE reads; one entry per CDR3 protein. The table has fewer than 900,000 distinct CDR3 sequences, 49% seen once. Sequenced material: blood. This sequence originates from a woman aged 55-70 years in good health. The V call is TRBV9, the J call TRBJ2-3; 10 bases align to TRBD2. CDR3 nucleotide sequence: TGTGCCAGCGGCCCCGGGACTAGCGAAACAGATACGCAGTATTTT. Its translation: CASGPGTSETDTQYF.